This TCR beta chain derives from a study of cytomegalovirus exposure and HLA in healthy donors. Findings of the study overall: Subsequent analysis revealed that first-cohort TCR clusters tended to co-occur in the roughly 120 validation repertoires. A few CMV-associated chains were confirmed in vitro to be specific for CMV antigens. Cytomegalovirus association was listed for approximately 150 TCR beta chains.

Data came from immunoSEQ multiplex PCR; TCRdb stores just in-frame clones and leaves some out. This sample has about 240,000 clones; around 87% occur once, and the top ten carry roughly 1.2%. Germline assignment: CDR1 MDHEN and CDR2 SYDVKM. This CDR3 spans 15 amino acids. Trimming stripped 5 bases from V and 1 base from J, with 14 bases between. This clone was found once. The target antigen is unknown. Source material: PBMCs. The source of this sequence is a woman under 40 in good health and CMV-seropositive. This chain joins TRBV28 and TRBJ1-1, with D possibly matching TRBD1 (6 bases). The DNA for the CDR3 is TGTGCCAGCAGTCATAACAGGGACCCGAACACTGAAGCTTTCTTT. This gives the protein CASSHNRDPNTEAFF.